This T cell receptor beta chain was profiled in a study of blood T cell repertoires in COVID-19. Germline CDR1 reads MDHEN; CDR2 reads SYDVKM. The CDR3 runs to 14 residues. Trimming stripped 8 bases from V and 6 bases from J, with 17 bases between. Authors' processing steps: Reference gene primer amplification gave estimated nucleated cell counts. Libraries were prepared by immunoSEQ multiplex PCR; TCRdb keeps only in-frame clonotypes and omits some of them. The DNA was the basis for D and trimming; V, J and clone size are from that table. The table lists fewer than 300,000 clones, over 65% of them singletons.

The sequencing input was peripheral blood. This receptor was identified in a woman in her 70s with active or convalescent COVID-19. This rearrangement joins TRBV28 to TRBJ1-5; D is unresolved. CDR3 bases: TGTGCCAGCGGTCCGCCGGGGTCGGGTCAGCCCCAGCATTTT. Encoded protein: CASGPPGSGQPQHF.